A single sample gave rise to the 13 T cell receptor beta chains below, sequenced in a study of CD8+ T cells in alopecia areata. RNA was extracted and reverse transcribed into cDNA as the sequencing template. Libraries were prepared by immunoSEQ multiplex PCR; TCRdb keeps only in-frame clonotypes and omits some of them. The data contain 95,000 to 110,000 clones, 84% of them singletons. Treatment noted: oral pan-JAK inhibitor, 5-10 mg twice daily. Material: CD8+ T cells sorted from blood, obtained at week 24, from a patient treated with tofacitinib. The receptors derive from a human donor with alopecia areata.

The CDR3 spells CASSQDGSWVDTQYF. The CDR3 bases are TGCGCCAGCAGCCAAGATGGTTCGTGGGTAGATACGCAGTATTTT. V usage is TRBV4-1 and J usage is TRBJ2-3, with D uncertain. There are 15 residues in the CDR3. Germline V lookup: CDR1 MGHRA, CDR2 YSYEKL. Trimming shortened V by 0 bases and J by 5 bases, and 12 bases separated the two germline ends.

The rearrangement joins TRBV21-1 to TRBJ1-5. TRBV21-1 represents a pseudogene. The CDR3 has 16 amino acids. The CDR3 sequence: CASSKGTCGRDQPQHF. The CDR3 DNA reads TGTGCCAGCAGCAAAGGGACTTGCGGTAGGGATCAGCCCCAGCATTTT.

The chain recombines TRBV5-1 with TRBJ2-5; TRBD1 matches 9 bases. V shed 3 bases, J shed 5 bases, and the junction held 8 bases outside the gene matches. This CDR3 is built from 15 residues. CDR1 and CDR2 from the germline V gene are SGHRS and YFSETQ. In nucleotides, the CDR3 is TGCGCCAGCAGCTGGGGACAGGGTACGGGGGAGACCCAGTACTTC. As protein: CASSWGQGTGETQYF.

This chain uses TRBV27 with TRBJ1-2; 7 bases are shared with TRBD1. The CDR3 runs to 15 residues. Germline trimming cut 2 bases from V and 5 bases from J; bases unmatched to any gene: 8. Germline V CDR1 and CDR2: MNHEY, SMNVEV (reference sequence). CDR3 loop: CASSLRGPTGYGYTF. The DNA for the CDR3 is TGTGCCAGCAGTTTAAGGGGCCCGACAGGGTATGGCTACACCTTC.

In DNA form, the CDR3 reads TGCGCCAGCAACAAAGGATCAGGAGGTACGCAGTATTTT. It translates to CASNKGSGGTQYF. The chain links TRBV5-1 to TRBJ2-3, with a weak D call TRBD2 (5 bases). Trimming left V 6 bases short and J 8 bases short, with 16 bases between. The CDR3 loop spans 13 amino acids. In germline, CDR1 is SGHRS, CDR2 YFSETQ.

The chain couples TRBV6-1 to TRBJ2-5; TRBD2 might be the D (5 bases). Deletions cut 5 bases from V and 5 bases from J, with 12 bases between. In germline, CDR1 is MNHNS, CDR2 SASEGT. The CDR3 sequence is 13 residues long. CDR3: CASSPRDSETQYF. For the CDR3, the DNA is TGTGCCAGCAGTCCCCGGGATTCGGAGACCCAGTACTTC.

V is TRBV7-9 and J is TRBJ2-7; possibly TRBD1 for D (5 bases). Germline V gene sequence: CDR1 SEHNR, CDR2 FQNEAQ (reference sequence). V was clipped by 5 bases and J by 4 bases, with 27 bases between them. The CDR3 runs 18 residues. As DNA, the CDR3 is TGTGCCAGCAGCCCCCTGGCGCGGACAACCGGCCAATTATACGAGCAGTACTTC. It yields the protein CASSPLARTTGQLYEQYF.

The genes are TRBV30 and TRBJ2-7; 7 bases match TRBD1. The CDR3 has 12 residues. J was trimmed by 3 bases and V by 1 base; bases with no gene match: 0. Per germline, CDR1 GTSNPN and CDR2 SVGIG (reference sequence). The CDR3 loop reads CAWSGDSYEQYF. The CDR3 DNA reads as TGTGCCTGGAGTGGGGACAGCTACGAGCAGTACTTC.

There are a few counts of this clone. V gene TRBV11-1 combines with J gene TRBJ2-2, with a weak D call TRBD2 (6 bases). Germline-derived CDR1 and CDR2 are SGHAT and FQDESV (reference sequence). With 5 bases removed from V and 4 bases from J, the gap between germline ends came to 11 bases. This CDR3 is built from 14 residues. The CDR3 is CASSPRRGTGELFF. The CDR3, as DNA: TGTGCCAGCAGCCCCAGGCGGGGCACCGGGGAGCTGTTTTTT.

The CDR3: CAWSVGQNTEAFF. The CDR3 DNA reads as TGTGCCTGGAGTGTGGGGCAGAACACTGAAGCTTTCTTT. This chain joins TRBV30 and TRBJ1-1; tentatively, D is TRBD1 (5 bases). The CDR3 contains 13 residues. Trimming removed 0 bases from V and 1 base from J, with 6 bases in between. Germline loops: CDR1 GTSNPN, CDR2 SVGIG (reference sequence).

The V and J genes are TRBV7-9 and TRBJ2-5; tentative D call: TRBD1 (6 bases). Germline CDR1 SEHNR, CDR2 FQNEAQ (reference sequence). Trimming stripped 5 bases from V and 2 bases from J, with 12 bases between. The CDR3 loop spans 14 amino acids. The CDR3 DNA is TGTGCCAGCAGCCACGGACAGCCTCAAGAGACCCAGTACTTC. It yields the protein CASSHGQPQETQYF.

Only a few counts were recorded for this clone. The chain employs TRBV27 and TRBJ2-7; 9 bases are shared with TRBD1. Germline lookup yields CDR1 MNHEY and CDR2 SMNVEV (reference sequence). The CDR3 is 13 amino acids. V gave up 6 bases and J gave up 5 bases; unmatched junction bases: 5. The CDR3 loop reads CASREQGADEQYF. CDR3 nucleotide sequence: TGTGCCAGCAGAGAACAGGGGGCGGACGAGCAGTACTTC.

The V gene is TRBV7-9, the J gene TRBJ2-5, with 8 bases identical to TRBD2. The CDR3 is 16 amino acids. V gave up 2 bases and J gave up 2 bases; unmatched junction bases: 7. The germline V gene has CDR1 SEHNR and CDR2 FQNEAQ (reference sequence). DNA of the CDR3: TGTGCCAGCAGCTTATCTTTCGGGGGGGAACAAGAGACCCAGTACTTC. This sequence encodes CASSLSFGGEQETQYF.